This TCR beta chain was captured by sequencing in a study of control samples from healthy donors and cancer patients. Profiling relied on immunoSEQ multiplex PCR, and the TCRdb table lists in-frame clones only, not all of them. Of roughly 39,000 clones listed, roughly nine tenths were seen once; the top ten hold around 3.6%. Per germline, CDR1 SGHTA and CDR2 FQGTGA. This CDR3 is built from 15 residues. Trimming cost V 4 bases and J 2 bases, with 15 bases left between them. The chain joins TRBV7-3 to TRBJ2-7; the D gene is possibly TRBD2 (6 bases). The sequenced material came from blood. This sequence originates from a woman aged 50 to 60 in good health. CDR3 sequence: CASSSGLGGPYEQYF. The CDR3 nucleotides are TGTGCCAGCAGCTCAGGCCTCGGGGGTCCCTACGAGCAGTACTTC.